Following are 28 T cell receptor beta chains from one sample sequenced in a study of PD-1 blockade in classical Hodgkin lymphoma. Using immunoSEQ multiplex PCR, the repertoire was profiled, and TCRdb retains in-frame clones only, with some absent. The sample carries 89,000 or so clones, 92% recorded once. Every one of the patients relapsed after autologous stem cell transplantation (brentuximab vedotin exposure was variable). Material: peripheral blood mononuclear cells (PBMCs), obtained before the second cycle of nivolumab. The source of these receptors is a human donor with classical Hodgkin lymphoma.

The chain links TRBV4-1 to TRBJ2-7, with 7 bases that match TRBD2. The CDR3 runs to 15 residues. Looked up from germline, CDR1 is MGHRA and CDR2 is YSYEKL. V was clipped by 8 bases and J by 0 bases; unmatched bases: 10. CDR3 sequence: CASRQLAMSSYEQYF. CDR3 nucleotides: TGCGCCAGCCGTCAACTAGCGATGAGCTCCTACGAGCAGTACTTC.

The rearrangement links TRBV27 to TRBJ2-1; D may be TRBD2 (5 bases). The CDR3 consists of 17 residues. The germline V gene has CDR1 MNHEY and CDR2 SMNVEV (reference sequence). Trimming took off 5 bases at V and 0 bases at J, with 17 bases between the two ends. Here the CDR3 DNA reads TGTGCCAGCAGTCAATCCTCGAGCGGTAGCTCCTACAATGAGCAGTTCTTC. Its translation: CASSQSSSGSSYNEQFF.

The chain couples TRBV2 to TRBJ2-3; 7 bases map to TRBD1. V shed 7 bases, J shed 11 bases, and the junction held 15 bases outside the gene matches. This CDR3 comprises 14 residues. Per the germline V gene, CDR1 is SNHLY and CDR2 is FYNNEI. The CDR3 bases are TGTGCCAGCACCTCCGGAACAGGGGAAGTACGGCAGTATTTT. It yields the protein CASTSGTGEVRQYF.

The chain has TRBV5-1 and TRBJ1-4, with unresolved D. The CDR3 sequence is 15 residues long. Trimming removed 0 bases at V and 0 bases at J, with 6 bases between. The V gene's germline CDR1 is SGHRS and CDR2 YFSETQ. CDR3 protein: CASSLDVTTNEKLFF. As DNA, the CDR3 is TGCGCCAGCAGCTTGGACGTTACAACTAATGAAAAACTGTTTTTT. The full variable domain, rest sourced from reference TRBV5-1 and TRBJ1-4, is KAGVTQTPRYLIKTRGQQVTLSCSPISGHRSVSWYQQTPGQGLQFLFEYFSETQRNKGNFPGRFSGRQFSNSRSEMNVSTLELGDSALYLCASSLDVTTNEKLFFGSGTQLSVL.

The chain links TRBV6-5 to TRBJ2-7; either TRBD1 or TRBD2 may supply D (5 bases each). Germline loops: CDR1 MNHEY, CDR2 SVGAGI. The CDR3 covers 12 residues. Trimming took off 2 bases at V and 6 bases at J, with 8 bases between the two ends. CDR3 nucleotide sequence: TGTGCCAGCAGTTACGGGACCGGCGAGCAGTACTTC. This translates into CASSYGTGEQYF.

CDR3 nucleotide sequence: TGTGCCACCTGGGACGGCAATCAGCCCCAGCATTTT. It yields the protein CATWDGNQPQHF. The chain has TRBV19 and TRBJ1-5; possibly TRBD1 for D (5 bases). V was pared by 10 bases and J by 2 bases, with 9 bases between. Germline V gives CDR1 LNHDA, CDR2 SQIVND (reference sequence). The CDR3 has 12 residues.

This clone was seen a single time. The chain recombines TRBV30 with TRBJ1-2; D unresolved. Germline V gene data show CDR1 as GTSNPN and CDR2 as SVGIG (reference sequence). There are 14 residues in the CDR3. The germline V and J ends were trimmed by 8 bases and 4 bases, with 20 bases remaining between them. The CDR3 DNA is TGTGCCAGGTCATTGAGGGAGGGCTTCTATGGCTACACCTTC. Translation gives CARSLREGFYGYTF.

This chain links TRBV9 with TRBJ2-7; 11 positions match TRBD2. V was pared by 0 bases and J by 2 bases, with 4 bases of the junction left unmatched. Germline lookup yields CDR1 SGDLS and CDR2 YYNGEE. The CDR3 sequence is 16 residues long. The CDR3 loop is CASSVAGTSGPYEQYF. The DNA of the CDR3 is TGTGCCAGCAGCGTAGCCGGGACTAGCGGACCCTACGAGCAGTACTTC.

The chain uses TRBV5-1 and TRBJ2-1, with D perhaps matching TRBD2 (7 bases). Trimming took 7 bases from V and 0 from J, leaving 11 bases between them. The germline CDR1 and CDR2 sequences are SGHRS and YFSETQ. This CDR3 has 14 residues. Here the CDR3 reads CASGGASSYNEQFF. Written as DNA, the CDR3 is TGCGCCAGCGGGGGGGCCAGCTCCTACAATGAGCAGTTCTTC.

The CDR3 bases are TGCAGCGTTGTAGGCCTCGGGGGGTATGAGCAGTTCTTC. The encoded protein is CSVVGLGGYEQFF. The rearrangement joins TRBV29-1 to TRBJ2-1, with 7 bases fitting TRBD2. There are 13 residues in the CDR3. The V gene's germline CDR1 is SQVTM and CDR2 ANQGSEA. V lost 4 bases, J lost 8 bases, and 8 bases stayed unmatched.

CDR3 DNA: TGTGCCTTTGGACTAGCGGGAGCAGAGACCCAGTACTTC. Translating gives CAFGLAGAETQYF. The chain employs TRBV30 and TRBJ2-5; 13 positions agree with TRBD2. V trimming: 7 bases; J trimming: 4 bases; junction bases outside the gene matches: 3. This CDR3 has 13 residues. Germline values: CDR1 GTSNPN, CDR2 SVGIG (reference sequence).

The chain's CDR3 is CASSQAGTGLTYGYTF. The CDR3 DNA reads as TGTGCCAGCAGCCAAGCCGGGACAGGACTTACCTATGGCTACACCTTC. V is TRBV14 and J is TRBJ1-2; 8 bases fit TRBD1. Per the germline V gene, CDR1 is SGHDN and CDR2 is FVKESK. V shed 1 base and J 4 bases; nucleotides not matched to a gene: 8. This CDR3 is 16 amino acids long.

CDR3 coding DNA: TGTGCCTGCAACAGGGGTGAGCAGTTCTTC. It encodes CACNRGEQFF. The chain is built from TRBV28 and TRBJ2-1, with TRBD1 matching over 7 bases. This CDR3 contains 10 residues. The germline V gene encodes CDR1 MDHEN and CDR2 SYDVKM. V was clipped by 11 bases and J by 9 bases; unmatched bases: 4.

This sequence joins TRBV29-1 and TRBJ1-2; 12 positions match TRBD1. This CDR3 is 16 amino acids long. The J segment lost 4 bases and the V segment lost 5 bases, leaving 11 bases of the junction unmatched. Looked up from germline, CDR1 is SQVTM and CDR2 is ANQGSEA. The CDR3 bases are TGCAGCGTTCCGGGACAGGGGGCGCAGGGGACCTATGGCTACACCTTC. Protein: CSVPGQGAQGTYGYTF. Based on the CDR3 plus reference TRBV29-1 and TRBJ1-2, the full variable domain is SAVISQKPSRDICQRGTSLTIQCQVDSQVTMMFWYRQQPGQSLTLIATANQGSEATYESGFVIDKFPISRPNLTFSTLTVSNMSPEDSSIYLCSVPGQGAQGTYGYTFGSGTRLTVV.

The CDR3 nucleotides are TGTGCCAGCAGCTTTTTTTGGGGGCGCAGCAATCAGCCCCAGCATTTT. Protein sequence: CASSFFWGRSNQPQHF. The chain uses TRBV5-4 and TRBJ1-5; weak D call: TRBD1 (6 bases). Trimming pared 2 bases from V and 1 base from J, leaving 13 bases between. The CDR3 is 16 residues long. Germline-derived CDR1 and CDR2 are SGHNT and YYREEE (reference sequence).

This chain links TRBV4-2 with TRBJ2-1, with 8 bases matching TRBD2. The CDR3 is 14 amino acids. Per germline, CDR1 LGHNA and CDR2 YNFKEQ. The V gene end was trimmed by 2 bases and the J gene end by 6 bases; junction bases not matched to a gene: 3. Here the CDR3 reads CASSQWSGSNEQFF. In DNA form, the CDR3 reads TGTGCCAGCAGCCAATGGAGCGGGAGCAATGAGCAGTTCTTC.

The rearrangement links TRBV6-5 to TRBJ1-2; D perhaps matches TRBD1 (6 bases). The CDR3 sequence is 15 residues long. Between the trimmed V and J ends, which lost 4 bases and 0 bases, there was a span of 12 bases. CDR1 is MNHEY, CDR2 SVGAGI, per germline. In DNA form, the CDR3 reads TGTGCCAGCAGTTTGTCGGGGGGCGCTAACTATGGCTACACCTTC. Encoded protein: CASSLSGGANYGYTF.

This chain joins TRBV28 and TRBJ1-2, with D maybe TRBD1 (5 bases). CDR1 is MDHEN and CDR2 is SYDVKM in the germline V gene. Trimming pared 5 bases from V and 0 bases from J, leaving 10 bases between. The CDR3 extends over 14 amino acids. The CDR3 loop is CASSLGGSNYGYTF. DNA for the CDR3: TGTGCCAGCAGTCTCGGGGGGTCTAACTATGGCTACACCTTC.

This chain uses TRBV5-4 with TRBJ2-1; 7 bases are a match to TRBD2. The CDR3 totals 14 residues. The junction had 4 bases not matched to a gene; V was cut back by 0 bases and J by 7 bases. Germline V lookup: CDR1 SGHNT, CDR2 YYREEE (reference sequence). The chain's CDR3 is CASSLVAGVNEQFF. In DNA form, the CDR3 reads TGTGCCAGCAGCTTGGTGGCGGGAGTTAATGAGCAGTTCTTC.

The rearrangement links TRBV19 to TRBJ2-1, with D perhaps TRBD2 (5 bases). V lost 5 bases and J lost 4, with 9 bases in between. The germline CDR1 and CDR2 sequences are LNHDA and SQIVND (reference sequence). This CDR3 region has 13 residues. The CDR3 DNA follows: TGTGCCAGTAGTGAGGGATCATACAATGAGCAGTTCTTC. Protein product: CASSEGSYNEQFF.

V and J are TRBV11-2 and TRBJ2-5; 7 positions match TRBD1. J lost 0 bases, V lost 3 bases, and 1 base had no gene match. The CDR3 is 14 amino acids. The germline V gene encodes CDR1 SGHAT and CDR2 FQNNGV. The CDR3 nucleotides read TGTGCCAGCAGCTTGACAGGGTACCAAGAGACCCAGTACTTC. This translates into CASSLTGYQETQYF.

In its sample, this clone was seen once. This chain connects TRBV7-9 to TRBJ2-7; D call uncertain. Trimming took 8 bases from V and 0 from J, leaving 8 bases between them. This CDR3 is built from 12 residues. Germline V lookup: CDR1 SEHNR, CDR2 FQNEAQ (reference sequence). The CDR3 reads CASWGSSYEQYF. The CDR3 DNA is TGTGCCAGCTGGGGTTCCTCCTACGAGCAGTACTTC. Looking up the rest from reference TRBV7-9 and TRBJ2-7 gives the full variable domain: DTGVSQNPRHKITKRGQNVTFRCDPISEHNRLYWYRQTLGQGPEFLTYFQNEAQLEKSRLLSDRFSAERPKGSFSTLEIQRTEQGDSAMYLCASWGSSYEQYFGPGTRLTVT.

This chain joins TRBV30 and TRBJ2-7; no clear D gene. Looked up from germline, CDR1 is GTSNPN and CDR2 is SVGIG (reference sequence). The CDR3 is made up of 15 amino acids. The germline V and J ends were trimmed by 6 bases and 2 bases, with 20 bases remaining between them. CDR3 amino acids: CACSSTLTGAYEQYF. The CDR3 DNA is TGTGCCTGTTCATCGACTTTAACCGGCGCCTACGAGCAGTACTTC.

CDR3 sequence: CASRLTELTEAFF. CDR3 nucleotides: TGTGCCAGCAGGTTAACAGAGCTCACTGAAGCTTTCTTT. The chain carries TRBV7-7 and TRBJ1-1; no clear D. The V end was cut by 6 bases, the J end by 4 bases, with 12 bases between. Germline V gives CDR1 SSHAT, CDR2 FNYEAQ (reference sequence). The CDR3 consists of 13 residues.

This rearrangement joins TRBV18 to TRBJ1-1, with D hard to call. Germline CDR1 and CDR2: KGHSH and LQKENI. The CDR3 spans 13 residues. V dropped 3 bases and J dropped 2 bases, with 7 bases sitting between them. CDR3 nucleotides: TGTGCCAGCTCACCGGCCCCTAACACTGAAGCTTTCTTT. Amino acids: CASSPAPNTEAFF.

The chain recombines TRBV9 with TRBJ2-7; D perhaps matches TRBD2 (5 bases). V was clipped by 3 bases and J by 5 bases, with 15 bases between them. This CDR3 has 14 amino acids. Per the germline V gene, CDR1 is SGDLS and CDR2 is YYNGEE. CDR3 protein: CASSGRSGFDEQYF. The CDR3 DNA follows: TGTGCCAGCAGCGGCCGCTCGGGATTCGACGAGCAGTACTTC.

The gene calls are TRBV7-9 and TRBJ1-1, with TRBD1 as a possible D gene (6 bases). This CDR3 has 15 amino acids. Trimming stripped 5 bases from V and 4 bases from J, with 17 bases between. Per germline, CDR1 SEHNR and CDR2 FQNEAQ (reference sequence). CDR3 amino acids: CASSHRDRRGTEAFF. The CDR3 nucleotides are TGTGCCAGCAGCCATCGTGACAGGCGCGGCACTGAAGCTTTCTTT.

The gene calls are TRBV5-1 and TRBJ2-5; possibly TRBD1 for D (5 bases). The J call may not be correct, given that the DNA end is closer to TRBJ2-7. The CDR3 consists of 13 residues. Germline CDR1 and CDR2: SGHRS and YFSETQ. CDR3: CASSLTGLYEQYF. CDR3 coding DNA: TGCGCCAGCAGCTTAACAGGTCTCTACGAGCAGTACTTC.